Listed below are T cell receptor beta chains from one sample, sequenced in a study of T cell responses to AZD1222 COVID-19 vaccine. Measured with immunoSEQ multiplex PCR; TCRdb has only the in-frame clones, and not every one. The table includes about 93,000 clones, approximately 90% detected once. The sample consisted of peripheral blood, taken 28 days after the second AZD1222 dose. These receptors were obtained from an adult who received the AZD1222 COVID-19 vaccine. CDR3s include the opening cysteine and the closing phenylalanine or tryptophan. A D gene is named only where the DNA matches it firmly. Where a row states a size, it is once, few, many or the class of an expanded clone; other rows omit it.

j_call,d_call,v_call,clone_size,cdr3_nt,cdr3_aa
TRBJ1-5,NA,TRBV9,NA,TGTGCCAGCAGCGGGACTCAAGGGGATCAGCCCCAGCATTTT,CASSGTQGDQPQHF
TRBJ1-2,TRBD1,TRBV12-3/TRBV12-4,NA,TGTGCCAGCAGGACAGGGGGAGGTGGCTACACCTTC,CASRTGGGGYTF
TRBJ2-7,TRBD1,TRBV18,NA,TGTGCCAGCTCACCCGGAAGGACGGGACAGGGGGAGAGGCAGTACTTC,CASSPGRTGQGERQYF
TRBJ1-6,NA,TRBV7-3,once,TGTGCCAGCAGCTTATATGGGGGGAAAGGGAATTCACCCCTCCACTTT,CASSLYGGKGNSPLHF
TRBJ2-2,TRBD2,TRBV3-1/TRBV3-2,NA,TGTGCCAGCAGCCATTTCGGACTAGCGGGAGGAGCCGGGGAGCTGTTTTTT,CASSHFGLAGGAGELFF
TRBJ2-5,TRBD2,TRBV5-1,NA,TGCGCCAGCAGCCCCCGTGGGAGGGAAGAGACCCAGTACTTC,CASSPRGREETQYF
TRBJ2-3,TRBD2,TRBV2,NA,TGTGCCAGCAGTAAAACAGTGTCTAGCGGGATTAGCACAGATACGCAGTATTTT,CASSKTVSSGISTDTQYF
TRBJ1-3,NA,TRBV4-3,NA,TGCGCCAGCAGCCAAGACCCCCCCGGAAACACCATATATTTT,CASSQDPPGNTIYF
TRBJ2-1,TRBD2,TRBV7-2,NA,TGTGCCAGCAGCTCCCAGAGGCTAGCGGGAAACCACAATGAGCAGTTCTTC,CASSSQRLAGNHNEQFF
TRBJ1-1,NA,TRBV5-1,NA,TGCGCCAGCAGCTTGCCAGGCATGAACACTGAAGCTTTCTTT,CASSLPGMNTEAFF
TRBJ1-2,TRBD1,TRBV30,NA,TGTGCCTGGAGCCCAGGGACAGACCGACTTGGCTACACCTTC,CAWSPGTDRLGYTF
TRBJ2-3,NA,TRBV5-1,once,TGCGCCAGCAGCTTGGCAGGGACAGATACGCAGTATTTT,CASSLAGTDTQYF
TRBJ2-2,TRBD1,TRBV10-3,NA,TGTGCCATCAGTGACTCCAGGGACAGGGTGTACACCGGGGAGCTGTTTTTT,CAISDSRDRVYTGELFF
TRBJ2-5,TRBD2,TRBV29-1,NA,TGCAGCGTTGAACCTGGGGGTCTAGCGGGAGCTTGGCAAGAGACCCAGTACTTC,CSVEPGGLAGAWQETQYF
TRBJ1-3,NA,TRBV6-1,NA,TGTGCCAGCAGTGAAGCGGACTTCTCTGGAAACACCATATATTTT,CASSEADFSGNTIYF
TRBJ1-2,NA,TRBV9,few,TGTGCCAGCAGCGCATTGAATTGGGGCTATGGCTACACCTTC,CASSALNWGYGYTF
TRBJ1-5,NA,TRBV6-2/TRBV6-3,NA,TGTGCCAGCAGTTACTGGGCAGGGAAGGGAGTGGATCGTCAGCCCCAGCATTTT,CASSYWAGKGVDRQPQHF
TRBJ1-2,NA,TRBV3-1/TRBV3-2,NA,TGTGCCAGCGGAACACCGGGGATTAACTATGGCTACACCTTC,CASGTPGINYGYTF
TRBJ1-5,NA,TRBV6-5,once,TGTGCCAGCAGGGTCTCTGAAAATCAGCCCCAGCATTTT,CASRVSENQPQHF
TRBJ1-2,NA,TRBV30,once,TGTGCCTGGAGTGGGACACTCGCTTATGGCTACACCTTC,CAWSGTLAYGYTF
TRBJ1-1,NA,TRBV29-1,NA,TGCAGCGTTGGAGGGAGGAAAGCTTTCTTT,CSVGGRKAFF
TRBJ2-2,TRBD2,TRBV6-4,few,TGTGCCAGCAGTGTGGAGCGGGAGGGCCGGGAGCTGTTTTTT,CASSVEREGRELFF
TRBJ1-2,NA,TRBV28,NA,TGTGCCAGCAGAAACCCGCCCCTGAGGGACGGCTACACCTTC,CASRNPPLRDGYTF
TRBJ2-1,NA,TRBV10-2,NA,TGCGCCAGCAGTGCGCAGAGCTACAATGAGCAGTTCTTC,CASSAQSYNEQFF
TRBJ1-1,NA,TRBV12-5,NA,TGTGCTAGTGGTTCGACAAGGGTGAACACTGAAGCTTTCTTT,CASGSTRVNTEAFF
TRBJ2-2,NA,TRBV15,NA,TGTGCCACCAGCAGACCCCCACCGTTTAGCGGGAACACCGGGGAGCTGTTTTTT,CATSRPPPFSGNTGELFF
TRBJ1-1,NA,TRBV9,NA,TGTGCCAGCAGCATGAGCATTAACACTGAAGCTTTCTTT,CASSMSINTEAFF
TRBJ1-3,NA,TRBV9,once,TGTGCCAGCAGCGAACTACAGGGAGACTCTGGAAACACCATATATTTT,CASSELQGDSGNTIYF
TRBJ2-7,TRBD1,TRBV25-1,NA,TGTGCCAGCAGTGATTCCGGGACAGGGGAACTCGAGCAGTACTTC,CASSDSGTGELEQYF
TRBJ1-6,NA,TRBV18,NA,TGTGCCAGCTCACCCGCCGAGAACGTAGGATCACCCCTCCACTTT,CASSPAENVGSPLHF
TRBJ2-1,TRBD2,TRBV11-1,NA,TGTGCCAGCAGCGCCGGACTAGCGGAGTACAATGAGCAGTTCTTC,CASSAGLAEYNEQFF
TRBJ1-4,NA,TRBV25-1,few,TGTGCCAGCAGTGAGGCCCAGGGTATTAGTGGAAAACTGTTTTTT,CASSEAQGISGKLFF
TRBJ1-1,NA,TRBV20-1,NA,TGCAGTGCTAGTAGGGTCACTGAAGCTTTCTTT,CSASRVTEAFF
TRBJ2-1,NA,TRBV2,NA,TGTGCCAGCAGTTACTCGTCCGGAAAGTTCTTC,CASSYSSGKFF
TRBJ2-4,TRBD1,TRBV5-8,NA,TGTGCCAGCAGCTGGGGGACAGGGGACGAAAACATTCAGTACTTC,CASSWGTGDENIQYF
TRBJ1-5,NA,TRBV27,NA,TGTGCCAGCAGTTCACAGTCGCCCGATCAGCCCCAGCATTTT,CASSSQSPDQPQHF
TRBJ2-1,TRBD2,TRBV6-5,once,TGTGCCAGCTCTGGACTAGCGGGAGGGATAGGGGAGCAGTTCTTC,CASSGLAGGIGEQFF
TRBJ1-5,TRBD1,TRBV4-3,NA,TGCGCCAGCAGCCAAGTTTTAGGGGGCGATCAGCCCCAGCATTTT,CASSQVLGGDQPQHF
TRBJ2-5,NA,TRBV19,NA,TGTGCCAGCTCCCAAGGGAGAAGAGAGACCCAGTACTTC,CASSQGRRETQYF
TRBJ2-3,NA,TRBV5-1,NA,TGCGCCAGCGCCAGTGGGGGCTTAGATACGCAGTATTTT,CASASGGLDTQYF
TRBJ1-2,NA,TRBV24-1,once,TGTGCCACCAGGGCCAGGGATGGCTACACCTTC,CATRARDGYTF
TRBJ2-1,NA,TRBV6-5,NA,TGTGCCAGCAGTTACTCGACCGGGGGTTGGGGGGATGAGCAGTTCTTC,CASSYSTGGWGDEQFF
TRBJ1-1,NA,TRBV2,NA,TGTGCCAGCAACCTCCAAGGGACTGAAGCTTTCTTT,CASNLQGTEAFF
TRBJ2-3,NA,TRBV19,NA,TGTGCCAGTAGTCCCCGGTCGGGCACAGATACGCAGTATTTT,CASSPRSGTDTQYF
TRBJ1-6,NA,TRBV7-9,NA,TGTGCCGGCCGGGGGGATAATTCACCCCTCCACTTT,CAGRGDNSPLHF
TRBJ2-4,TRBD2,TRBV2,once,TGTGCCAGCAGTGAAGGGGGAGGGATAGCCAAAAACATTCAGTACTTC,CASSEGGGIAKNIQYF
TRBJ2-5,TRBD1,TRBV5-1,once,TGCGCCAGCAGCTTGGGACAGGGGGGCGAGACCCAGTACTTC,CASSLGQGGETQYF
TRBJ1-2,NA,TRBV3-1/TRBV3-2,NA,TGTGCCAGCAGCTCAGGAAACTATGGCTACACCTTC,CASSSGNYGYTF
TRBJ2-3,TRBD1,TRBV5-1,NA,TGCGCCAGCAGACGACAGGGGCTCACAGATACGCAGTATTTT,CASRRQGLTDTQYF
TRBJ1-2,NA,TRBV6-1,NA,TGTGCCAGCAGTCCCCTCGGGGGGCTCGGCTACACCTTC,CASSPLGGLGYTF
TRBJ2-1,NA,TRBV29-1,NA,TGCAGCGTTGGGAAATACAATGAGCAGTTCTTC,CSVGKYNEQFF
TRBJ1-5,NA,TRBV6-2/TRBV6-3,NA,TGTGCCAGCAGTTCTTGGTCCCACAATCAGCCCCAGCATTTT,CASSSWSHNQPQHF
TRBJ2-7,NA,TRBV7-2,many,TGTGCCAGCAGCTTATCGTCCTACGAGCAGTACTTC,CASSLSSYEQYF
TRBJ2-3,NA,TRBV5-1,NA,TGCGCCAGCAGCTTCGGACCGTCGGCAGATACGCAGTATTTT,CASSFGPSADTQYF
TRBJ2-2,TRBD2,TRBV27,NA,TGTGCCAGCAGCGCAACGGGGACTAGCTTTCTCCTCCCCATGCCCGGGGAGCTGTTTTTT,CASSATGTSFLLPMPGELFF
TRBJ2-7,NA,TRBV11-2,NA,TGTGCCAGCAGAGCGTCTGGGGCGGCGACTTACGAGCAGTACTTC,CASRASGAATYEQYF
TRBJ2-3,NA,TRBV18,NA,TGTGCCAGCTCACCGGCCTCAGGGAGCACAGATACGCAGTATTTT,CASSPASGSTDTQYF